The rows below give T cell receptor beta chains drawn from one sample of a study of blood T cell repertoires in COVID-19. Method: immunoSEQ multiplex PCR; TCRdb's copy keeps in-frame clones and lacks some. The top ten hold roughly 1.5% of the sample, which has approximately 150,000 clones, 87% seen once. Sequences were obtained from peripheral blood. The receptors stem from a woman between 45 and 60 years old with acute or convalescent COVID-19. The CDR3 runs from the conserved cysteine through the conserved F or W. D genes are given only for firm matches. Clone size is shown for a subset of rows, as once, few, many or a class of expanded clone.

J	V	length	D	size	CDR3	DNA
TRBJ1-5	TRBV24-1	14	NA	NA	CATSPAGYGQPQHF	TGTGCCACCAGCCCGGCAGGGTACGGTCAGCCCCAGCATTTT
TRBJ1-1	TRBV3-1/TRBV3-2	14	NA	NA	CASSQDFETSLAFF	TGTGCCAGCAGCCAAGATTTCGAAACATCTTTAGCTTTCTTT
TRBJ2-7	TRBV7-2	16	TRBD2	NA	CASSPGLAGWLYEQYF	TGTGCCAGCAGCCCCGGACTAGCGGGATGGCTCTACGAGCAGTACTTC
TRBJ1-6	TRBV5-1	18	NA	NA	CASSPAAGGHTYNSPLHF	TGCGCCAGCAGTCCCGCAGCGGGGGGCCATACATATAATTCACCCCTCCACTTT
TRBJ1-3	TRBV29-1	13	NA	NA	CSVQPAGGSTIYF	TGCAGCGTTCAGCCGGCGGGTGGTTCCACCATATATTTT
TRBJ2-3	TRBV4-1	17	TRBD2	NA	CASSQLLTSGFADTQYF	TGCGCCAGCAGCCAATTGCTGACTAGCGGGTTTGCAGATACGCAGTATTTT
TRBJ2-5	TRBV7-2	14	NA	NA	CASSLTAIRETQYF	TGTGCCAGCAGCCTGACAGCGATAAGGGAGACCCAGTACTTC
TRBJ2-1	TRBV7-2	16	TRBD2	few	CASSLGTSGTYNEQFF	TGTGCCAGCAGCTTAGGGACTAGCGGGACCTACAATGAGCAGTTCTTC
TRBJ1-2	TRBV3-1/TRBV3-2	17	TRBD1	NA	CASSQLSLGRGDYGYTF	TGTGCCAGCAGCCAATTATCCCTTGGCAGGGGGGACTATGGCTACACCTTC
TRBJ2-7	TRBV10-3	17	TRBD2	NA	CAISEGSTSGDLWEQYF	TGTGCCATCAGTGAGGGTTCGACTAGCGGTGACCTCTGGGAGCAGTACTTC
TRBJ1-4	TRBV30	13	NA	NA	CAWTPSPMEKLFF	TGTGCCTGGACACCCAGTCCAATGGAAAAACTGTTTTTT
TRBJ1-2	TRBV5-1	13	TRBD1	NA	CASSWTGTPGYTF	TGCGCCAGCAGCTGGACAGGGACCCCGGGCTACACCTTC
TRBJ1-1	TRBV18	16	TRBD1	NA	CASSPWDRLENTEAFF	TGTGCCAGCTCACCATGGGACAGGCTAGAGAACACTGAAGCTTTCTTT
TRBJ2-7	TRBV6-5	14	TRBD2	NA	CASMRLAGVYEQYF	TGTGCCAGCATGAGGCTAGCGGGGGTATACGAGCAGTACTTC
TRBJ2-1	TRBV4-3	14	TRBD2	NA	CASSQQTGGNEQFF	TGCGCCAGCAGCCAGCAAACCGGGGGGAATGAGCAGTTCTTC
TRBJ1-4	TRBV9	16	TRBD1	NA	CASNDGQVATNEKLFF	TGTGCCAGCAACGATGGACAGGTGGCAACTAATGAAAAACTGTTTTTT
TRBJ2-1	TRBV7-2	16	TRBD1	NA	CASSLGGGTGANEQFF	TGTGCCAGCAGCTTAGGAGGCGGGACAGGAGCAAATGAGCAGTTCTTC
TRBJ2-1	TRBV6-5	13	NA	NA	CASRDFSYNEQFF	TGTGCCAGCAGGGACTTTTCCTACAATGAGCAGTTCTTC
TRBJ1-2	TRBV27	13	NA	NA	CASSLRWGDGYTF	TGTGCCAGCAGTTTAAGGTGGGGCGATGGCTACACCTTC
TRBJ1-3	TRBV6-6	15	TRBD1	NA	CASSEHRGPGNTIYF	TGTGCCAGCAGTGAGCACAGGGGCCCTGGAAACACCATATATTTT
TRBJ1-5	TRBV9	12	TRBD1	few	CASGQENQPQHF	TGTGCCAGCGGACAGGAAAATCAGCCCCAGCATTTT
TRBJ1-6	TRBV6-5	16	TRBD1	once	CASSYQGQGAGSPLHF	TGTGCCAGCAGTTACCAGGGACAGGGGGCAGGATCACCCCTCCACTTT
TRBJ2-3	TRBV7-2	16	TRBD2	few	CASTAGGREATDTQYF	TGTGCCAGCACAGCCGGGGGGCGGGAGGCCACAGATACGCAGTATTTT
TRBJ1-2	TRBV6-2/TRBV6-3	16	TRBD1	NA	CASSYRGRQGVRGYTF	TGTGCCAGCAGTTACCGAGGTAGACAGGGGGTACGTGGCTACACCTTC
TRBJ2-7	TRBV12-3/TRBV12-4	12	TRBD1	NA	CASSSTGEVQYF	TGTGCCAGCAGTTCGACAGGGGAGGTACAGTACTTC
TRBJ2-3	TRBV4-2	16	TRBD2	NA	CASSQDSGGTLNTQYF	TGTGCCAGCAGCCAGGATAGCGGGGGGACTCTAAATACGCAGTATTTT
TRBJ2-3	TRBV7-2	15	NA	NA	CASSGSGINTDTQYF	TGTGCCAGCAGCGGTAGCGGAATAAACACAGATACGCAGTATTTT
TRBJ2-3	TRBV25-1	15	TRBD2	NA	CATSLGGGSTDTQYF	TGTGCCACCTCCTTGGGCGGGGGGAGCACAGATACGCAGTATTTT
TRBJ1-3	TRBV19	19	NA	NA	CASSIGRGLLALSGNTIYF	TGTGCCAGTAGTATAGGCAGGGGTCTACTGGCTCTCTCTGGAAACACCATATATTTT
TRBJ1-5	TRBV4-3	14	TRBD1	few	CASSQVTGAQPQHF	TGCGCCAGCAGCCAAGTCACAGGGGCTCAGCCCCAGCATTTT
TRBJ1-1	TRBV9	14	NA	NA	CASSVGAQNTEAFF	TGTGCCAGCAGCGTAGGGGCCCAGAACACTGAAGCTTTCTTT
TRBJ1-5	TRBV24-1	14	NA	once	CATAPGQINQPQHF	TGTGCCACCGCCCCGGGACAAATAAATCAGCCCCAGCATTTT
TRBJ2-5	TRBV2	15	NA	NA	CASSEVAGVQETQYF	TGTGCCAGCAGTGAAGTAGCAGGGGTGCAAGAGACCCAGTACTTC
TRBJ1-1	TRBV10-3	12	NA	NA	CATKKGDTEAFF	TGTGCCACCAAGAAGGGGGACACTGAAGCTTTCTTT
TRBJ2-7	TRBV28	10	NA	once	CASMRYEQYF	TGTGCCAGCATGCGGTACGAGCAGTACTTC
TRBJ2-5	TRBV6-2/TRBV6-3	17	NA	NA	CASSYFGLSEYQETQYF	TGTGCCAGCAGTTACTTCGGACTGAGCGAGTACCAAGAGACCCAGTACTTC
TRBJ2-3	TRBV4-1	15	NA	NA	CASSRARIPTDTQYF	TGCGCCAGCAGCCGGGCCCGTATCCCTACAGATACGCAGTATTTT
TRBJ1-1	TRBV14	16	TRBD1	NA	CASSQNLGTVPSEAFF	TGTGCCAGCAGCCAAAACCTCGGGACAGTACCGAGTGAGGCTTTCTTT
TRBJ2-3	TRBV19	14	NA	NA	CASSPVTGTDTQYF	TGTGCCAGTAGTCCCGTGACTGGCACAGATACGCAGTATTTT
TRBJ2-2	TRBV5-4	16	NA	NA	CASSPPLAANTGELFF	TGTGCCAGCAGCCCCCCTTTAGCGGCCAACACCGGGGAGCTGTTTTTT
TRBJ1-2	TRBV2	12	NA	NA	CASKQGNYGYTF	TGTGCCAGCAAACAGGGCAACTATGGCTACACCTTC